What follows describes a single TCR beta chain. The record originates from a study of cytomegalovirus exposure and HLA in healthy donors. The PCR made use of 60 Vbeta and 13 Jbeta primers. Sequenced by immunoSEQ multiplex PCR; TCRdb stores in-frame clones only, minus some. The data hold around 67,000 clones, with around 78% observed a single time. V trimming: 7 bases; J trimming: 3 bases; junction bases outside the gene matches: 9. Germline V gene data show CDR1 as SQVTM and CDR2 as ANQGSEA. The CDR3 contains 13 residues. Sequencing was done on a sample of PBMCs. The rearrangement joins TRBV29-1 to TRBJ2-7; 7 nucleotides line up with TRBD2. This sequence originates from a man younger than 35 in good health and CMV-seropositive. In DNA, the CDR3 is TGCAGCGCGGGGGAGGGGACCGTCTACGAGCAGTACTTC. Encoded protein: CSAGEGTVYEQYF.